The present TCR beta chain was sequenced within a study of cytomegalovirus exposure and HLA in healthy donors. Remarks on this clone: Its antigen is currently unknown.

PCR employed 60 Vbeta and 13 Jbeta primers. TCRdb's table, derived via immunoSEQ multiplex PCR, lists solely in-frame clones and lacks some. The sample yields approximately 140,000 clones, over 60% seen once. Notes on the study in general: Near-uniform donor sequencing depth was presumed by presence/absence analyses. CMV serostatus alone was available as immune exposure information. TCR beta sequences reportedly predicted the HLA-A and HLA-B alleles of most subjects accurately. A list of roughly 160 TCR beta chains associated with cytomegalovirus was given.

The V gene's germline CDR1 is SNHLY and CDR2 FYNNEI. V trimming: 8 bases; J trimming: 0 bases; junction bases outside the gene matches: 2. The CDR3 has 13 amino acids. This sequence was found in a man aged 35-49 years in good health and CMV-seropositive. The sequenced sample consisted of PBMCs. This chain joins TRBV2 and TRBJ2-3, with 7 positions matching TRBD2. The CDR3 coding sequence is TGTGCCAGCGGGAGGGACAGCACAGATACGCAGTATTTT. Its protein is CASGRDSTDTQYF.